This T cell receptor beta chain was captured by sequencing in a study of T cell responses to AZD1222 COVID-19 vaccine. Points from the study as a whole: Reportedly, nearly half of unique spike TCRs recognized epitopes outside B.1.351/B.1.1.7 mutations. At baseline, seropositivity was found in only 6 or 7 AZD1222 recipients. Clonal diversity may have been underestimated, and the donors were mostly white British, with more females than males. Spike-wide vaccine-associated CD4 TCRs dominated at 160-218 and 743-854.

CDR1 and CDR2 (germline): MNHEY, SMNVEV (reference sequence). CDR3 length: 15 residues. Unmatched junction bases numbered 7, after V lost 3 bases and J lost 5 bases. Measured with immunoSEQ multiplex PCR; TCRdb has only the in-frame clones, and not every one. Of some 130,000 clones in the sample, approximately 90% were seen once. In the case of this clone: Its target is not known.

This TCR came from an adult in good health. The chain links TRBV27 to TRBJ2-1, with TRBD2 identical over 7 bases. This material consisted of peripheral blood, taken on day 0 of AZD1222 vaccination. Here the CDR3 DNA reads TGTGCCAGCAGTTTCTCTCAGGGAGGGAACAATGAGCAGTTCTTC. Amino acid sequence: CASSFSQGGNNEQFF.